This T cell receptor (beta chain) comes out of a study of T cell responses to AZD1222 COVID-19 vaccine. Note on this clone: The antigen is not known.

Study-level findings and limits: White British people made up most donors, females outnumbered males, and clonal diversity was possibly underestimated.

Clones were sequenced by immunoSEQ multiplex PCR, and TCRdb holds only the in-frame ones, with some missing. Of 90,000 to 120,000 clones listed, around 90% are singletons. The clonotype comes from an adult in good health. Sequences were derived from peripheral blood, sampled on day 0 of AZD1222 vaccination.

This CDR3 reads CASSNFPGNFKSPLHF. The CDR3 DNA is TGTGCCAGTAGTAACTTCCCAGGGAACTTTAAGTCACCCCTCCACTTT. The rearrangement uses TRBV19 and TRBJ1-6, with a tentative D call TRBD1 (5 bases). Germline CDR1 and CDR2: LNHDA and SQIVND (reference sequence). The CDR3 length is 16 residues. V was cut by 4 bases and J by 10 bases, with 20 bases left in between.